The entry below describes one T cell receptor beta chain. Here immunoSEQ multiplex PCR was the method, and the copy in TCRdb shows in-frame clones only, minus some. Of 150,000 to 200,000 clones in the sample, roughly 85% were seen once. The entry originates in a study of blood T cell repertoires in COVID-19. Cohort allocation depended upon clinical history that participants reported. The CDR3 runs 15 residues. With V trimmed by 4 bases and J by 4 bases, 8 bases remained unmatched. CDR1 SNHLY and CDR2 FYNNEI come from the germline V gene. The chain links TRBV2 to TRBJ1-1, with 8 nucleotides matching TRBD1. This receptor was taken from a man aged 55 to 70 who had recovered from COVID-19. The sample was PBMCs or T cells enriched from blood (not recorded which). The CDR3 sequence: CASSASAGGLTEAFF. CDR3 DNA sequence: TGTGCCAGCAGTGCATCTGCAGGGGGCCTCACTGAAGCTTTCTTT.